Sequencing of this T cell receptor beta chain was carried out in a study of cytomegalovirus exposure and HLA in healthy donors. The wider study: In a previous analysis, nearly 120 million unique TCR beta sequences were found from 150 million to 200 million T cells. Genotyping of hundreds of donors showed that over 65% belonged to the Caucasian-associated ancestry cluster.

Study findings and constraints: Later work associated roughly 17,000 TCR beta sequences with HLA alleles at 0.05 false discovery rate.

The CDR3 runs 14 residues. Germline CDR1 is MNHEY and CDR2 is SVGAGI. The V and J ends lost 6 bases and 4 bases respectively, with 13 bases between them. These donors counted as nominally healthy when sampled, but unrecorded immune exposures were likely. In the case of this clone: Antigen unknown.

The PCR had 60 Vbeta and 13 Jbeta primers. Method: immunoSEQ multiplex PCR; TCRdb's copy keeps in-frame clones and lacks some. The record lists approximately 70,000 clones, of which the ten most abundant hold 4% to 5.5%. Specimen: PBMCs. This chain uses TRBV6-5 with TRBJ1-3; D possibly corresponds to TRBD1 (5 bases). This sequence originates from a woman aged 35 to 49 in good health and CMV-seropositive. The CDR3 loop is CASRKPGDGNTIYF. The CDR3 DNA follows: TGTGCCAGCAGAAAACCGGGGGACGGAAACACCATATATTTT.